These T cell receptor beta chains were read from a single sample in a study of T cell changes during pregnancy in multiple sclerosis. The data were produced by immunoSEQ multiplex PCR, yet TCRdb's version contains in-frame clones alone and is incomplete. The table includes under 45,000 clones, approximately 91% detected once. This material consisted of peripheral blood, taken in the second trimester of pregnancy. The receptor set was obtained from a female donor in good health, enrolled as a control in a pregnancy study. The CDR3 runs from the conserved cysteine through the conserved F or W. D genes are given only for firm matches. Not every row has a clone size; where given, it reads once, few, many or a size class.

J: TRBJ2-7
size: .
length: 15
V: TRBV19
D: TRBD2
DNA: TGTGCCAGTAGTATCATGGCTAGCGGGATCTACGAGCAGTACTTC
CDR3: CASSIMASGIYEQYF

J: TRBJ1-5
size: .
length: 14
V: TRBV7-9
D: TRBD1
DNA: TGTGCCAGCGCCCCCGGGACAGGGGTCCAGCCCCAGCATTTT
CDR3: CASAPGTGVQPQHF

J: TRBJ1-1
size: .
length: 15
V: TRBV18
D: TRBD1
DNA: TGTGCCAGCTCACGACTGGACAGGGAGGGTACTGAAGCTTTCTTT
CDR3: CASSRLDREGTEAFF

J: TRBJ2-1
size: .
length: 14
V: TRBV10-2
D: TRBD1
DNA: TGCGCCAGCAGAGGGGACAGTGCCACGGATGAGCAGTTCTTC
CDR3: CASRGDSATDEQFF

J: TRBJ2-5
size: .
length: 16
V: TRBV7-2
D: TRBD2
DNA: TGTGCCAGCAGCGCGAAAGGACTAGCGGGGGGAGAGACCCAGTACTTC
CDR3: CASSAKGLAGGETQYF

J: TRBJ1-5
size: .
length: 16
V: TRBV18
D: .
DNA: TGTGCCAGCTCACCAGTGGGCCCAATACCTGATCAGCCCCAGCATTTT
CDR3: CASSPVGPIPDQPQHF

J: TRBJ2-7
size: .
length: 15
V: TRBV7-3
D: .
DNA: TGTGCCAGCAGCCCGCGACGGGTTCCCCCCTACGAGCAGTACTTC
CDR3: CASSPRRVPPYEQYF

J: TRBJ2-7
size: .
length: 11
V: TRBV7-9
D: .
DNA: TGTGCCAGCAGCTCTAATGAAGAGCAGTACTTC
CDR3: CASSSNEEQYF

J: TRBJ1-1
size: few
length: 14
V: TRBV28
D: .
DNA: TGTGCCAGCAGTTTTGGCCAGTCGGGTACTGAAGCTTTCTTT
CDR3: CASSFGQSGTEAFF

J: TRBJ2-7
size: .
length: 15
V: TRBV4-2
D: .
DNA: TGTGCCAGCAGCCAAGCCGCCGGTTTAACCTACGAGCAGTACTTC
CDR3: CASSQAAGLTYEQYF

J: TRBJ2-5
size: .
length: 17
V: TRBV19
D: .
DNA: TGTGCCAGTAGTATCCCCTCCAAGGGGAACGGTGAGGAGACCCAGTACTTC
CDR3: CASSIPSKGNGEETQYF

J: TRBJ1-3
size: once
length: 14
V: TRBV5-5
D: .
DNA: TGTGCCAGCAGCTTGGAGACAACTGGAAACACCATATATTTT
CDR3: CASSLETTGNTIYF

J: TRBJ2-7
size: .
length: 14
V: TRBV28
D: .
DNA: TGTGCCAGCACCAGGCAGGGACTCCTCTACGAGCAGTACTTC
CDR3: CASTRQGLLYEQYF

J: TRBJ2-1
size: .
length: 16
V: TRBV14
D: .
DNA: TGTGCCAGCAGTACCCTATCAAAAACTTATTACAATGAGCAGTTCTTC
CDR3: CASSTLSKTYYNEQFF

J: TRBJ2-7
size: .
length: 14
V: TRBV5-6
D: .
DNA: TGTGCCAGCAGCTTGGGGGGGCCCGCCTACGAGCAGTACTTC
CDR3: CASSLGGPAYEQYF

J: TRBJ2-1
size: .
length: 15
V: TRBV7-9
D: .
DNA: TGTGCCAGCAGCTTACCCGGACACCTCTACAATGAGCAGTTCTTC
CDR3: CASSLPGHLYNEQFF

J: TRBJ1-1
size: .
length: 17
V: TRBV6-1
D: .
DNA: TGTGCCAGCAGTGCCCCGGGGTTTGATAACTGGGACACTGAAGCTTTCTTT
CDR3: CASSAPGFDNWDTEAFF

J: TRBJ2-7
size: .
length: 16
V: TRBV4-1
D: .
DNA: TGCGCCAGCAGCCAACTACAGGTGCTGGGCACCTACGAGCAGTACTTC
CDR3: CASSQLQVLGTYEQYF

J: TRBJ2-7
size: .
length: 18
V: TRBV15
D: TRBD1
DNA: TGTGCCACCAATCCCGGGACAGGGTTTATGGGGGGCAGCTACGAGCAGTACTTC
CDR3: CATNPGTGFMGGSYEQYF

J: TRBJ2-7
size: once
length: 14
V: TRBV19
D: .
DNA: TGTGCCACGGATACGGGGAGTAGCGCCGTGGAGCAGTACTTC
CDR3: CATDTGSSAVEQYF

J: TRBJ1-2
size: .
length: 16
V: TRBV28
D: .
DNA: TGTGCCAGCAGTTTTTCCCTCGGAGGGACGGCCTATGGCTACACCTTC
CDR3: CASSFSLGGTAYGYTF

J: TRBJ2-2
size: .
length: 16
V: TRBV2
D: .
DNA: TGTGCCAGCAGACGCACAGGGATCGGGGACACCGGGGAGCTGTTTTTT
CDR3: CASRRTGIGDTGELFF

J: TRBJ1-2
size: .
length: 18
V: TRBV30
D: TRBD1
DNA: TGTGCCTGGAGCCGCGACTTAACCGGGACAGGGCCTAACTATGGCTACACCTTC
CDR3: CAWSRDLTGTGPNYGYTF

J: TRBJ2-3
size: once
length: 14
V: TRBV5-5
D: TRBD2
DNA: TGTGCCAGCAGCTTCGGGGGGGGCACAGATACGCAGTATTTT
CDR3: CASSFGGGTDTQYF

J: TRBJ2-7
size: .
length: 17
V: TRBV16
D: .
DNA: TGTGCCAGCAGCCGCAACGGAGGACGGATCCTCCCCTACGAGCAGTACTTC
CDR3: CASSRNGGRILPYEQYF

J: TRBJ2-5
size: .
length: 16
V: TRBV7-9
D: .
DNA: TGTGCCAGCAGCTTAGCGGGGGGGCGAAGCCAAGAGACCCAGTACTTC
CDR3: CASSLAGGRSQETQYF

J: TRBJ2-1
size: .
length: 18
V: TRBV15
D: .
DNA: TGTGCCACCAGCAGAGTCTTAGGGGGGGCCCCCTCCTACAATGAGCAGTTCTTC
CDR3: CATSRVLGGAPSYNEQFF

J: TRBJ1-5
size: .
length: 16
V: TRBV27
D: .
DNA: TGTGCCAGCAGTTTGACTAGGCAGGGAGAGGATCAGCCCCAGCATTTT
CDR3: CASSLTRQGEDQPQHF

J: TRBJ2-1
size: .
length: 16
V: TRBV6-1
D: .
DNA: TGTGCCAGCAGTGAAGATCCCTTTAGCTCCTACAATGAGCAGTTCTTC
CDR3: CASSEDPFSSYNEQFF

J: TRBJ2-7
size: .
length: 13
V: TRBV7-9
D: .
DNA: TGTGCCAGCAGCTTAGCGACTAGCTACGAGCAGTACTTC
CDR3: CASSLATSYEQYF

J: TRBJ2-3
size: .
length: 12
V: TRBV10-2
D: TRBD2
DNA: TGCGCCAGCAGTGATAGGACTAGCGGTCCGTATTTT
CDR3: CASSDRTSGPYF

J: TRBJ2-2
size: .
length: 15
V: TRBV18
D: .
DNA: TGTGCCAGCTCACCTCCGGGACAGAACACCGGGGAGCTGTTTTTT
CDR3: CASSPPGQNTGELFF

J: TRBJ1-6
size: few
length: 16
V: TRBV7-9
D: TRBD1
DNA: TGTGCCAGCAGCTCCACAGGACAGGGGGCGAATTCACCCCTCCACTTT
CDR3: CASSSTGQGANSPLHF

J: TRBJ2-1
size: .
length: 16
V: TRBV27
D: TRBD2
DNA: TGTGCCAGCAGTCTCCCCGGGGTAGCGGGGGGGCGAGAGCAGTTCTTC
CDR3: CASSLPGVAGGREQFF

J: TRBJ2-7
size: .
length: 13
V: TRBV18
D: TRBD2
DNA: TGTGCCAGCTCACTAACGGGGGGTCACGAGCAGTACTTC
CDR3: CASSLTGGHEQYF

J: TRBJ2-7
size: .
length: 14
V: TRBV19
D: .
DNA: TGTGCCAGTAGTATAGGGGGACACTCCTACGAGCAGTACTTC
CDR3: CASSIGGHSYEQYF

J: TRBJ2-2
size: .
length: 17
V: TRBV6-4
D: .
DNA: TGTGCCAGCAGTGACTCGAGGGGGGAGGGCCACACCGGGGAGCTGTTTTTT
CDR3: CASSDSRGEGHTGELFF

J: TRBJ1-1
size: few
length: 13
V: TRBV14
D: .
DNA: TGTGCCAGCAGCCAAGTTGACAGGTCAAAAGCTTTCTTT
CDR3: CASSQVDRSKAFF

J: TRBJ2-1
size: .
length: 15
V: TRBV5-1
D: .
DNA: TGCGCCAGCAGATTCTGGCGGGACTCCTACAATGAGCAGTTCTTC
CDR3: CASRFWRDSYNEQFF

J: TRBJ1-5
size: once
length: 18
V: TRBV11-2
D: .
DNA: TGTGCCAGCAGACCCTCCTTCTTATTTACAGGGACCGATCAGCCCCAGCATTTT
CDR3: CASRPSFLFTGTDQPQHF

J: TRBJ1-4
size: .
length: 15
V: TRBV2
D: .
DNA: TGTGCCAGCAGTCCCCTCGGGGGAGCTAATGAAAAACTGTTTTTT
CDR3: CASSPLGGANEKLFF

J: TRBJ1-2
size: .
length: 12
V: TRBV27
D: .
DNA: TGTGCCAGCGGGGGGGCTGTGGGTGGCTACACCTTC
CDR3: CASGGAVGGYTF

J: TRBJ2-7
size: .
length: 15
V: TRBV6-1
D: TRBD1
DNA: TGTGCCAGCAGTGAATTCGGGACAGCCTCCTACGAGCAGTACTTC
CDR3: CASSEFGTASYEQYF

J: TRBJ2-5
size: .
length: 15
V: TRBV28
D: .
DNA: TGTGCCAGCAGTTTCCGGTCTTGGTACCAAGAGACCCAGTACTTC
CDR3: CASSFRSWYQETQYF

J: TRBJ2-1
size: .
length: 14
V: TRBV27
D: TRBD2
DNA: TGTGCCAGCATAGGACTAGCGGGGGCCGATGAGCAGTTCTTC
CDR3: CASIGLAGADEQFF

J: TRBJ1-1
size: .
length: 16
V: TRBV27
D: .
DNA: TGTGCCAGCAGTCCCGGACTTTTCGACGTGAACACTGAAGCTTTCTTT
CDR3: CASSPGLFDVNTEAFF

J: TRBJ1-1
size: .
length: 14
V: TRBV4-1
D: .
DNA: TGCGCCAGCAGCCAAGGACAGATGAACACTGAAGCTTTCTTT
CDR3: CASSQGQMNTEAFF

J: TRBJ2-4
size: .
length: 15
V: TRBV15
D: .
DNA: TGTGCCACCAGCAGAGGGTTTCCACAGGAAAACATTCAGTACTTC
CDR3: CATSRGFPQENIQYF

J: TRBJ2-1
size: .
length: 15
V: TRBV7-9
D: TRBD2
DNA: TGTGCCAGCCAGCGGGAGGTAAGAGTTCGGAATGAGCAGTTCTTC
CDR3: CASQREVRVRNEQFF

J: TRBJ2-3
size: .
length: 14
V: TRBV27
D: TRBD2
DNA: TGTGCCAGCAGTTTAAGACTAGCATCAGATACGCAGTATTTT
CDR3: CASSLRLASDTQYF

J: TRBJ2-7
size: .
length: 15
V: TRBV18
D: TRBD2
DNA: TGTGCCAGCTTAGAAGGACTAGCGGGACCCTACGAGCAGTACTTC
CDR3: CASLEGLAGPYEQYF

J: TRBJ1-4
size: .
length: 18
V: TRBV7-9
D: .
DNA: TGTGCCAGCAGCTTAGAAAAAGGACTCCCGAAGATGGATGAAAAACTGTTTTTT
CDR3: CASSLEKGLPKMDEKLFF

J: TRBJ2-5
size: .
length: 14
V: TRBV5-1
D: TRBD2
DNA: TGCGCCAGCGGATATAGCGGGGCCCAAGAGACCCAGTACTTC
CDR3: CASGYSGAQETQYF

J: TRBJ1-1
size: .
length: 11
V: TRBV27
D: .
DNA: TGTGCCAGTCGCAGAGGGACTGAAGCTTTCTTT
CDR3: CASRRGTEAFF

J: TRBJ1-4
size: few
length: 11
V: TRBV4-1
D: .
DNA: TGCGCCAGCAGCCAAGGGGGGCTACTGTTTTTT
CDR3: CASSQGGLLFF

J: TRBJ2-2
size: .
length: 17
V: TRBV7-2
D: .
DNA: TGTGCCAGCAGCTTAGCGAGGCCACCTGTTAACACCGGGGAGCTGTTTTTT
CDR3: CASSLARPPVNTGELFF